This T cell receptor (beta chain) was documented in a study of blood T cell repertoires in COVID-19. TCRdb's table, derived via immunoSEQ multiplex PCR, lists solely in-frame clones and lacks some. The data contain tens of thousands of clones, over 75% of them singletons. Germline V gene sequence: CDR1 DFQATT, CDR2 SNEGSKA (reference sequence). This CDR3 contains 12 residues. Trimming shortened V by 5 bases and J by 6 bases, and 14 bases separated the two germline ends. This receptor was obtained from a human donor in a cohort sampled during active COVID-19. Material: peripheral blood. The rearrangement joins TRBV20-1 to TRBJ2-7; weak D call: TRBD2 (6 bases). The CDR3 bases are TGCAGTGCTGGTGGACTACCTAGCGAGCAGTACTTC. It yields the protein CSAGGLPSEQYF.